Listed here are 7 T cell receptor beta chains from one sample, sequenced in a study of blood T cells in healthy people across ages. Combining a sample-barcoded 5' primer with a J-beta primer mix, a second PCR ran for roughly 7 to 12 cycles. TCRdb processed the 5' RACE reads anew with MiXCR; each CDR3 protein has one entry. The profile shows around 1,800,000 distinct CDR3 sequences, around 40% of them singletons. The material sequenced was blood. The receptors were sampled from a human donor in good health.

The genes are TRBV9 and TRBJ2-3; tentative D call: TRBD1 (6 bases). V was cut by 6 bases and J by 3 bases, with 14 bases left in between. This CDR3 has 14 amino acids. CDR1 is SGDLS, CDR2 YYNGEE, per germline. The CDR3: CASTTSTGTDTQYF. In DNA, the CDR3 is TGTGCCAGCACCACGTCGACAGGAACAGATACGCAGTATTTT. The full variable domain, its missing parts supplied by reference TRBV9 and TRBJ2-3, is DSGVTQTPKHLITATGQRVTLRCSPRSGDLSVYWYQQSLDQGLQFLIQYYNGEERAKGNILERFSAQQFPDLHSELNLSSLELGDSALYFCASTTSTGTDTQYFGPGTRLTVL.

Only a few counts were recorded for this clonotype. The chain combines TRBV7-9 with TRBJ2-1, with 11 bases lining up with TRBD2. CDR3 length equals 16 residues. Unmatched junction bases numbered 10, after V lost 5 bases and J lost 7 bases. Germline assignment: CDR1 SEHNR and CDR2 FQNEAQ (reference sequence). CDR3 amino acids: CASSPRLAGYQNEQFF. Here the CDR3 DNA reads TGTGCCAGCAGCCCGCGACTAGCGGGGTATCAGAATGAGCAGTTCTTC.

The CDR3 DNA is TGTGCCAGCAGTTCTTCCCATGGTGATGTCCGAGAGACCCAGTACTTC. Translated, it gives CASSSSHGDVRETQYF. The V gene is TRBV28, the J gene TRBJ2-5, with D unresolved. This CDR3 comprises 16 residues. Trimming took 4 bases from V and 4 from J, leaving 19 bases between them. Per germline, CDR1 MDHEN and CDR2 SYDVKM. The whole variable domain, filled in from reference TRBV28 and TRBJ2-5, reads DVKVTQSSRYLVKRTGEKVFLECVQDMDHENMFWYRQDPGLGLRLIYFSYDVKMKEKGDIPEGYSVSREKKERFSLILESASTNQTSMYLCASSSSHGDVRETQYFGPGTRLLVL.

Only a few counts were recorded for this clonotype. The chain joins TRBV5-1 to TRBJ2-7, with D tentatively TRBD1 or TRBD2 (6 bases each). CDR1 SGHRS and CDR2 YFSETQ come from the germline V gene. This CDR3 has 15 residues. V lost 6 bases, J lost 2 bases, and 18 bases lay in between. This CDR3 reads CASTLVTGATYEQYF. The CDR3, as DNA: TGCGCCAGCACTCTAGTTACGGGGGCAACCTACGAGCAGTACTTC.

The chain is built from TRBV4-1 and TRBJ1-2; D gene uncertain. This CDR3 comprises 14 residues. V shed 0 bases and J shed 5 bases, with 10 bases lying between them. Germline V gene data show CDR1 as MGHRA and CDR2 as YSYEKL. The CDR3: CASSQEPSGYGYTF. The CDR3 bases are TGCGCCAGCAGCCAAGAACCGTCGGGTTATGGCTACACCTTC.

The chain uses TRBV5-1 and TRBJ1-2, with D unresolved. V was cut by 4 bases and J by 8 bases, with 15 bases left in between. The CDR3 extends over 13 amino acids. Germline-derived CDR1 and CDR2 are SGHRS and YFSETQ. The CDR3 protein is CASSNEGRGGYTF. DNA of the CDR3: TGCGCCAGCAGCAACGAAGGACGCGGGGGCTACACCTTC.

The V call is TRBV20-1, the J call TRBJ2-3, with D perhaps matching TRBD2 (6 bases). Between the trimmed V and J ends, which lost 6 bases and 7 bases, there was a span of 17 bases. Germline assignment: CDR1 DFQATT and CDR2 SNEGSKA (reference sequence). This CDR3 comprises 13 residues. The CDR3 nucleotides read TGCAGTGCACGTCGGGAGATGCTTTATACGCAGTATTTT. This gives the protein CSARREMLYTQYF.